A selection of T cell receptor beta chains follows, all from one sample in a study of blood T cells in healthy people across ages. TCRdb called the 5' RACE reads again in MiXCR, with one record for every CDR3 protein. The data hold some 920,000 distinct CDR3 sequences, with just over 50% observed a single time. Sequencing was done on a sample of blood. The receptors come from a woman aged 55 to 70 in good health. CDR3s include the opening cysteine and the closing phenylalanine or tryptophan. Fields, in order: D gene, J gene, V gene, clone size, CDR3 DNA, CDR3 protein. The D gene is left open where the match is weak. A clone size is listed for some rows: how often the clone was seen (once, few, many), or a class if it is expanded.

. | TRBJ2-1 | TRBV20-1 | . | TGCAGTGCTAGGGGAATGGGCGGAACCTACAATGAGCAGTTCTTC | CSARGMGGTYNEQFF
. | TRBJ2-5 | TRBV20-1 | . | TGCAGTGCTAGAGCATGGGCTGTGGGAGAGACCCAGTACTTC | CSARAWAVGETQYF
. | TRBJ1-5 | TRBV12-3/TRBV12-4 | few | TGTGCCAGCAGTCTACAGGGTACAGGCAATCAGCCCCAGCATTTT | CASSLQGTGNQPQHF
TRBD2 | TRBJ2-4 | TRBV6-1 | . | TGTGCCAGCCGCGAAAGTCCACTAGCGGGAGCCGCCAAAAACATTCAGTACTTC | CASRESPLAGAAKNIQYF
TRBD2 | TRBJ2-3 | TRBV28 | few | TGTGCCAGCAGTTTAAGGGCTAGCGGGATCCCAACGCAGTATTTT | CASSLRASGIPTQYF
. | TRBJ1-6 | TRBV16 | . | TGTGCCAGCAGCCCCTATGGGAGGGACTCCTATAATTCACCCCTCCACTTT | CASSPYGRDSYNSPLHF
. | TRBJ2-3 | TRBV4-1 | . | TGCGCCAGCAGCCTAGCGGAGGGGGGTTTAGATACGCAGTATTTT | CASSLAEGGLDTQYF
. | TRBJ2-1 | TRBV7-9 | . | TGTGCCAGCAGTCCCGGGTGGGCACCCGGTCGGAATGAGCAGTTCTTC | CASSPGWAPGRNEQFF
. | TRBJ2-2 | TRBV7-9 | few | TGTGCCGGTCCCGCCGCGAACACCGGGGAGCTGTTTTTT | CAGPAANTGELFF
. | TRBJ2-7 | TRBV30 | . | TGTGCCGGGAATACAGGGTCGGCCGAGCAGTACTTC | CAGNTGSAEQYF
TRBD2 | TRBJ2-7 | TRBV7-2 | . | TGTGCCAGCAGCCCAACCGCCTTGGGAATGACTAGCGGGAGTTACGAGCAGTACTTC | CASSPTALGMTSGSYEQYF
. | TRBJ2-1 | TRBV20-1 | . | TGCAGCTCGCACCCCCGAACGGGACTTTCCCGCAATGAGCAGTTCTTC | CSSHPRTGLSRNEQFF
. | TRBJ2-4 | TRBV9 | . | TGTGCCAGCAGCGTAGCCATCACGGGGAGCCTGAACATTCAGTACTTC | CASSVAITGSLNIQYF
. | TRBJ2-7 | TRBV6-2/TRBV6-3 | . | TGTGCCAGCAGTTCCAACAGGGGACTCGAGCAGTACTTC | CASSSNRGLEQYF
. | TRBJ2-7 | TRBV2 | . | TGTGCCAGCCGTGGAGAAGGATTCGACGAGCAGTACTTC | CASRGEGFDEQYF
. | TRBJ1-1 | TRBV11-2 | . | TGTGCCAGCACGAGTTCAGGGGTGAACACTGAAGCTTTCTTT | CASTSSGVNTEAFF
. | TRBJ2-6 | TRBV27 | few | TGTGCCAGCAGTTTAGTTGGGACGTCGGCTTTCGGGGCCAACGTCCTGACTTTC | CASSLVGTSAFGANVLTF
. | TRBJ2-7 | TRBV29-1 | many | TGCAGCGTTCTACAGGACCGCTACGAGCAGTACTTC | CSVLQDRYEQYF
. | TRBJ1-2 | TRBV28 | many | TGTGCCAGCAGTTCCTCACCCCTTAACTATGGCTACACCTTC | CASSSSPLNYGYTF
. | TRBJ2-1 | TRBV6-2/TRBV6-3 | few | TGTGCCAGCAGCCTAGCCCCCCGCGCGGGGATCAATGAGCAGTTCTTC | CASSLAPRAGINEQFF
TRBD2 | TRBJ2-3 | TRBV2 | few | TGTGCAGCCCTGGGTAGCGGGAGTTCAGATACGCAGTATTTT | CAALGSGSSDTQYF
. | TRBJ2-2 | TRBV12-3/TRBV12-4 | few | TGTGCCAGCAGCCCACACGGACAGATTGGCGGGGAGCTGTTTTTT | CASSPHGQIGGELFF
. | TRBJ2-5 | TRBV28 | . | TGTGCCAGCAGTCCGTACAATTTAGAGACCCAGTACTTC | CASSPYNLETQYF
. | TRBJ1-4 | TRBV11-2 | . | TGTGCCAGCAGCCCGGGCCGGCGGGCTAATGAAAAACTGTTTTTT | CASSPGRRANEKLFF
. | TRBJ2-3 | TRBV7-9 | few | TGTGCCAGCAGCCCACTAGGCTATCTGGATACGCAGTATTTT | CASSPLGYLDTQYF
TRBD2 | TRBJ2-7 | TRBV4-3 | few | TGCGCCAGCAGCGCAACTAGCGGGGCCTACGAGCAGTACTTC | CASSATSGAYEQYF
TRBD2 | TRBJ2-5 | TRBV5-1 | . | TGCGCCACTAAGCCGCTTAGCGGGAGCTTCGAGACCCAGTACTTC | CATKPLSGSFETQYF
. | TRBJ2-5 | TRBV7-2 | . | TGTGCCAGCTTCACACCAAGCGGAGGGGGGGAGACCCAGTACTTC | CASFTPSGGGETQYF